This entry lists 20 T cell receptor beta chains sequenced from one sample in a study of shared clonotypes between healthy human individuals. In the naive CD8 group, cells lacked CD45RO and were positively selected for CCR7, so terminally differentiated effector memory CD45RA+ cells were left out. The assay was immunoSEQ multiplex PCR, and TCRdb's table has in-frame clones only and misses some. Seen here are millions of clones, about 95% observed once, and the top ten hold around 1.1%. The sequencing input was naive CD8+ T cells sorted from blood. All receptors come from a man between 18 and 29 years old in good health.

The chain has TRBV2 and TRBJ2-2; tentatively, D is TRBD1 (6 bases). The CDR3 has 15 residues. CDR1 is SNHLY and CDR2 is FYNNEI in the germline V gene. Trimming shortened V by 2 bases and J by 1 base, and 8 bases separated the two germline ends. CDR3: CASSETTGNTGELFF. In DNA form, the CDR3 reads TGTGCCAGCAGTGAAACGACAGGGAACACCGGGGAGCTGTTTTTT. The whole variable domain, remainder taken from reference TRBV2 and TRBJ2-2, is EPEVTQTPSHQVTQMGQEVILRCVPISNHLYFYWYRQILGQKVEFLVSFYNNEISEKSEIFDDQFSVERPDGSNFTLKIRSTKLEDSAMYFCASSETTGNTGELFFGEGSRLTVL.

The J gene is TRBJ2-5, the V gene TRBV5-4; possible D gene TRBD2, 7 bases. This CDR3 is built from 16 residues. In germline, CDR1 is SGHNT, CDR2 YYREEE (reference sequence). V lost 5 bases and J lost 0, with 17 bases in between. The CDR3 region has the DNA TGTGCCAGCAGTCGGAGGGGGGAGGGCCACCAAGAGACCCAGTACTTC. Protein: CASSRRGEGHQETQYF.

This clone was seen just once. At one of its ends the junction is not consistent with the germline gene, which may arise from a read error. V usage is TRBV5-5 and J usage is TRBJ2-7; 11 bases map to TRBD1. The CDR3 totals 16 residues. Germline loops: CDR1 SGHKS, CDR2 YYEKEE (reference sequence). The DNA of the CDR3 is TGTGCCAGCAGCCCCGGTGGACAGGGGGCCTCCCACGAGCAGTACTTC. As protein: CASSPGGQGASHEQYF.

The V gene is TRBV5-1, the J gene TRBJ2-7; 9 bases agree with TRBD1. J lost 2 bases, V lost 6 bases, and 9 bases had no gene match. Germline V gene lookup returns CDR1 SGHRS and CDR2 YFSETQ. The length of the CDR3 is 15 residues. The CDR3 region has the DNA TGCGCCAGCACCCACACCGGGACAGGGCCCTACGAGCAGTACTTC. This translates into CASTHTGTGPYEQYF.

Concerning this clone itself: The identical CDR3 is also encoded by other nucleotide sequences in the sample. The chain couples TRBV7-6 to TRBJ1-1, with no clear D. Germline assignment: CDR1 SGHVS and CDR2 FNYEAQ. Trimming shortened V by 2 bases and J by 1 base, and 5 bases separated the two germline ends. This CDR3 has 13 amino acids. DNA for the CDR3: TGTGCCAGCAGCTTAACGGAGAACACTGAAGCTTTCTTT. Translating gives CASSLTENTEAFF.

This sequence joins TRBV2 and TRBJ1-6; no reliable D call. The CDR3 runs 17 residues. Trimming shortened V by 2 bases and J by 0 bases, and 11 bases separated the two germline ends. Germline CDR1 reads SNHLY; CDR2 reads FYNNEI. Written as DNA, the CDR3 is TGTGCCAGCAGTGAATATACAGCATTCTCCTATAATTCACCCCTCCACTTT. It yields the protein CASSEYTAFSYNSPLHF. Full variable domain (remainder filled in from reference TRBV2 and TRBJ1-6): EPEVTQTPSHQVTQMGQEVILRCVPISNHLYFYWYRQILGQKVEFLVSFYNNEISEKSEIFDDQFSVERPDGSNFTLKIRSTKLEDSAMYFCASSEYTAFSYNSPLHFGNGTRLTVT.

As for this clone: The same CDR3 arises from other DNA sequences in this sample as well. The rearrangement joins TRBV29-1 to TRBJ2-1; D might be TRBD2 (6 bases). Germline CDR1 is SQVTM and CDR2 is ANQGSEA. The CDR3 has 13 amino acids. Trimming stripped 1 base from V and 3 bases from J, with 7 bases between. The CDR3 region is CSVEGGDYNEQFF. In DNA, the CDR3 is TGCAGCGTTGAAGGCGGGGACTACAATGAGCAGTTCTTC.

The genes are TRBV6-1 and TRBJ1-5, with D unresolved. The CDR3 length is 14 residues. The V and J ends lost 5 bases and 7 bases respectively, with 15 bases between them. The germline V gene encodes CDR1 MNHNS and CDR2 SASEGT. The CDR3 region is CASSPGLWEQPQHF. CDR3 DNA: TGTGCCAGCAGTCCGGGTCTTTGGGAACAGCCCCAGCATTTT.

The chain is built from TRBV5-6 and TRBJ2-5; 10 bases are shared with TRBD2. After removal of 5 bases from V and 2 bases from J, the junction contained 6 bases not matched to a gene. Per the germline V gene, CDR1 is SGHDT and CDR2 is YYEEEE. The CDR3 is made up of 15 amino acids. The CDR3 region is CASSLPGLAQETQYF. In DNA, the CDR3 is TGTGCCAGCAGTTTGCCGGGACTAGCGCAAGAGACCCAGTACTTC.

This sequence joins TRBV5-6 and TRBJ1-1, with 7 bases matching TRBD1. Trimming at V came to 0 bases and at J to 2 bases, leaving 7 bases not matched to a gene. From germline, CDR1 is SGHDT and CDR2 YYEEEE. The CDR3 is 16 residues long. The CDR3 DNA is TGTGCCAGCAGCTTGGAGGGGGCCGGTTTTAACACTGAAGCTTTCTTT. Amino acid sequence: CASSLEGAGFNTEAFF.

The CDR3: CASSNNQRAVGETQYF. The CDR3 DNA follows: TGTGCCAGCAGCAATAACCAGAGGGCGGTGGGAGAGACCCAGTACTTC. The rearrangement joins TRBV14 to TRBJ2-5; D is perhaps TRBD2 (5 bases). The CDR3 totals 16 residues. With 5 bases removed from V and 4 bases from J, the gap between germline ends came to 20 bases. CDR1 is SGHDN, CDR2 FVKESK, per germline. The full variable domain, rest sourced from reference TRBV14 and TRBJ2-5, is EAGVTQFPSHSVIEKGQTVTLRCDPISGHDNLYWYRRVMGKEIKFLLHFVKESKQDESGMPNNRFLAERTGGTYSTLKVQPAELEDSGVYFCASSNNQRAVGETQYFGPGTRLLVL.

In the case of this clone: Additional DNA sequences in this sample encode the identical CDR3. J is TRBJ2-7 and V is TRBV5-1; 8 nucleotides match TRBD1. The V and J ends lost 3 bases and 2 bases, in that order; junction bases with no gene match: 4. Germline assignment: CDR1 SGHRS and CDR2 YFSETQ. The CDR3 consists of 14 residues. CDR3 region: CASSWTGLPYEQYF. For the CDR3, the DNA is TGCGCCAGCAGCTGGACAGGGTTGCCCTACGAGCAGTACTTC.

The CDR3 sequence is CASSSWTGGETEAFF. The CDR3 DNA follows: TGTGCCAGCAGCTCCTGGACAGGGGGAGAGACTGAAGCTTTCTTT. The V and J genes are TRBV9 and TRBJ1-1; 10 bases fit TRBD1. The trim removed 4 bases at V and 5 bases at J, leaving 8 bases unmatched. CDR3 length equals 15 residues. Germline CDR1 is SGDLS and CDR2 is YYNGEE.

The chain is built from TRBV28 and TRBJ2-7; D may be TRBD2 (6 bases). V lost 9 bases, J lost 1 base, and 13 bases lay in between. Germline V lookup: CDR1 MDHEN, CDR2 SYDVKM. The CDR3 sequence is 13 residues long. The CDR3 loop reads CASQAGRSYEQYF. The CDR3, as DNA: TGTGCCAGTCAGGCGGGACGATCCTACGAGCAGTACTTC. The entire variable domain, with the rest obtained from reference TRBV28 and TRBJ2-7, is as follows: DVKVTQSSRYLVKRTGEKVFLECVQDMDHENMFWYRQDPGLGLRLIYFSYDVKMKEKGDIPEGYSVSREKKERFSLILESASTNQTSMYLCASQAGRSYEQYFGPGTRLTVT.

This chain joins TRBV15 and TRBJ2-5, with D possibly TRBD1 on 6 matching bases. The CDR3 sequence is 13 residues long. With 3 bases removed from V and 4 bases from J, the gap between germline ends came to 9 bases. Germline CDR1 LNHNV, CDR2 YYDKDF (reference sequence). CDR3 residues: CATSSQGPETQYF. The CDR3 nucleotides are TGTGCCACCAGCAGTCAGGGGCCAGAGACCCAGTACTTC.

A remark on this clone: In the same sample, other DNA sequences code for this CDR3. The chain combines TRBV28 with TRBJ2-7; D is unresolved. The CDR3 is 14 amino acids. V lost 1 base to trimming and J lost 2 bases, with 9 bases between them. Germline V gives CDR1 MDHEN, CDR2 SYDVKM. CDR3 sequence: CASSLYGEAYEQYF. The CDR3 DNA is TGTGCCAGCAGTTTATATGGGGAAGCCTACGAGCAGTACTTC.

This sequence joins TRBV4-3 and TRBJ2-3; 16 nucleotides line up with TRBD2. The CDR3 runs 18 residues. The germline CDR1 and CDR2 sequences are LGHNA and YSLEER. The ends lost 2 bases at V and 3 bases at J; junction bases unmatched: 5. CDR3 DNA: TGCGCCAGCAGCCAACCGGGACTAGCGGGAGGGCCGACAGATACGCAGTATTTT. This translates into CASSQPGLAGGPTDTQYF.

This chain joins TRBV27 and TRBJ2-7; the match to TRBD2 covers 11 bases. The CDR3 is 15 residues long. Trimming took 5 bases from V and 2 from J; bases not matched to a gene: 5. CDR1 and CDR2 (germline): MNHEY, SMNVEV (reference sequence). CDR3 bases: TGTGCCAGCAGTATTACTAGCGGGGGAACCTACGAGCAGTACTTC. Translating gives CASSITSGGTYEQYF.

The chain employs TRBV7-2 and TRBJ2-7, with a possible D match to TRBD2 (5 bases). This CDR3 spans 14 amino acids. Germline values: CDR1 SGHTA, CDR2 FQGNSA. V lost 2 bases and J 5 bases, leaving 13 bases between the germline ends. Written as DNA, the CDR3 is TGTGCCAGCAGCTTACTCCTAGCTTGGGACGAGCAGTACTTC. Residues: CASSLLLAWDEQYF. The variable domain in full, with the rest retrieved from reference TRBV7-2 and TRBJ2-7, is GAGVSQSPSNKVTEKGKDVELRCDPISGHTALYWYRQSLGQGLEFLIYFQGNSAPDKSGLPSDRFSAERTGGSVSTLTIQRTQQEDSAVYLCASSLLLAWDEQYFGPGTRLTVT.

The rearrangement joins TRBV6-7 to TRBJ1-4, with D perhaps matching TRBD1 (6 bases). TRBV6-7 is marked as an open reading frame, function uncertain. V lost 5 bases and J lost 0, with 13 bases in between. The CDR3 sequence is 16 residues long. The CDR3 protein is CASSIRRTATNEKLFF. The CDR3 nucleotides are TGTGCCAGCAGTATCAGAAGGACAGCAACTAATGAAAAACTGTTTTTT.